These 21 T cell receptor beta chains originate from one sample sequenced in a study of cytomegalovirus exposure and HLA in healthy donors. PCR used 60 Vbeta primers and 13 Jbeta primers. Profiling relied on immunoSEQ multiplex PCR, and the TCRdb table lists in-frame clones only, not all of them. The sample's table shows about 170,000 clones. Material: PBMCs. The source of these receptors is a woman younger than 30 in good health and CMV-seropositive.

The chain's CDR3 is CASSLERGSSGNTIYF. As DNA, the CDR3 is TGTGCCAGCAGCTTAGAACGGGGGAGCTCTGGAAACACCATATATTTT. The rearrangement links TRBV7-6 to TRBJ1-3, with D perhaps matching TRBD1 (5 bases). Germline V gene sequence: CDR1 SGHVS, CDR2 FNYEAQ. CDR3 size: 16 residues. Trimming took off 1 base at V and 0 bases at J, with 10 bases between the two ends.

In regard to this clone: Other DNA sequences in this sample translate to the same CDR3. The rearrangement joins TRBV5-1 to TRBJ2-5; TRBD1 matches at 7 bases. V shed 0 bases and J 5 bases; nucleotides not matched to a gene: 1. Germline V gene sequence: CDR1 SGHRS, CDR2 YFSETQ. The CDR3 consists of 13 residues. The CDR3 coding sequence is TGCGCCAGCAGCTTGGAGGGGGCCGAGACCCAGTACTTC. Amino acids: CASSLEGAETQYF.

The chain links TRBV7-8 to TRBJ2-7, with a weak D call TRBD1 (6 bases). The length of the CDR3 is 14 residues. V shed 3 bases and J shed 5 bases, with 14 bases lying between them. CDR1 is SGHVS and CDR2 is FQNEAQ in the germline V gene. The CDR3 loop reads CASSLRGQGHEQYF. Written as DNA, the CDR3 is TGTGCCAGCAGCTTGAGGGGCCAGGGGCACGAGCAGTACTTC.

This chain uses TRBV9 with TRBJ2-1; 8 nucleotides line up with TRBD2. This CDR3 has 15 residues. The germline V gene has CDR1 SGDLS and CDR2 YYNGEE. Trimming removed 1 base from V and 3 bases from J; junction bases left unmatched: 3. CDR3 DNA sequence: TGTGCCAGCAGCGTAACGACTAGCGTCTACAATGAGCAGTTCTTC. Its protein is CASSVTTSVYNEQFF.

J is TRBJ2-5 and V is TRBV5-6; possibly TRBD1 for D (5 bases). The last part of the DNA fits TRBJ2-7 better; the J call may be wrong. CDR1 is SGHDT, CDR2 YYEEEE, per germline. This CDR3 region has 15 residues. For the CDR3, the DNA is TGTGCCAGCAGCTTGTTTGGTCCCCAGGGCCACGAGCAGTACTTC. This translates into CASSLFGPQGHEQYF.

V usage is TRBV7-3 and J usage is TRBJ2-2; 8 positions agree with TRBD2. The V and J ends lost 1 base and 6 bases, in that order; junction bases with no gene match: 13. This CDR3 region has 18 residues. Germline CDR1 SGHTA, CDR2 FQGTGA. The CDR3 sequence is CASSLNAIVGGVAGELFF. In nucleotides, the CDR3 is TGTGCCAGCAGCTTAAACGCTATCGTCGGGGGGGTGGCCGGGGAGCTGTTTTTT.

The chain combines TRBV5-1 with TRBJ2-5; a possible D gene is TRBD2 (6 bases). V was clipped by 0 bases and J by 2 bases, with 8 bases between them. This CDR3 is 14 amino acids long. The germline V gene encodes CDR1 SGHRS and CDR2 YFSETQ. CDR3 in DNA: TGCGCCAGCAGCTTGGTGGGGACTCAAGAGACCCAGTACTTC. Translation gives CASSLVGTQETQYF.

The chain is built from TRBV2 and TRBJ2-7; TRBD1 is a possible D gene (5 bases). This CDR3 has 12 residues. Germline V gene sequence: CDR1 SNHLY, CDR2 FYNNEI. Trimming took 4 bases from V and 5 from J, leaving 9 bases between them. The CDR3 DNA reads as TGTGCCAGCAGTGCTACAGGTAACGAGCAGTACTTC. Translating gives CASSATGNEQYF.

DNA for the CDR3: TGTGCCAGCAGCTTCGGCTCCGGTGGGGCGCAGGGCTACACCTTC. Its translation: CASSFGSGGAQGYTF. J is TRBJ1-2 and V is TRBV7-8, with D perhaps TRBD1 (5 bases). The CDR3 runs to 15 residues. V shed 3 bases and J shed 8 bases, with 19 bases lying between them. Per germline, CDR1 SGHVS and CDR2 FQNEAQ.

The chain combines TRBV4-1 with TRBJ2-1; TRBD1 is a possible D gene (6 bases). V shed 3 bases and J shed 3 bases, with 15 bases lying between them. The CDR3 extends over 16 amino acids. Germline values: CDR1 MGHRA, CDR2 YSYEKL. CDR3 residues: CASSQDSSLIYNEQFF. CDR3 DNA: TGCGCCAGCAGCCAGGACAGTTCTTTAATCTACAATGAGCAGTTCTTC.

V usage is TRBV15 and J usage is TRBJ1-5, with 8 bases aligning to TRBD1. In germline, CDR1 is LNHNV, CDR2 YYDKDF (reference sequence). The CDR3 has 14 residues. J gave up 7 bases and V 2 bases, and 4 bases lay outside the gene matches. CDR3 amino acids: CATSRNRGGQPQHF. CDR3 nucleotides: TGTGCCACCAGCAGAAACAGGGGGGGACAGCCCCAGCATTTT.

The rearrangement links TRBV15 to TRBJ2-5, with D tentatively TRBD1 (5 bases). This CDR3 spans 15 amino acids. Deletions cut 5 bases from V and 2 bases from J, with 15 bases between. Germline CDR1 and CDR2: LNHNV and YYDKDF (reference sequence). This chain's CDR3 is CATSGRAGSQETQYF. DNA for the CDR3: TGTGCCACCAGCGGTCGGGCAGGGTCACAAGAGACCCAGTACTTC.

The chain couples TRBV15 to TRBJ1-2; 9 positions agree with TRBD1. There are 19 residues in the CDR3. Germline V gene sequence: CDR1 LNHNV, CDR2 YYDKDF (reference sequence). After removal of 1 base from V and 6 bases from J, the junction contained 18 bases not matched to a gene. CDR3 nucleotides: TGTGCCACCAGCAGAGTTGGTAGTATTTCGGGACAGGGAAGCCATGGCTACACCTTC. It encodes CATSRVGSISGQGSHGYTF.

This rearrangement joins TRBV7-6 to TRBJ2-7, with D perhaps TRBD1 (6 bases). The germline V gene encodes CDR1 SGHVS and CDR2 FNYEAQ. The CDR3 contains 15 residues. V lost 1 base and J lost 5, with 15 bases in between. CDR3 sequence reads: CASSLGVGTIHEQYF. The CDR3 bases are TGTGCCAGCAGCTTAGGTGTGGGGACAATCCACGAGCAGTACTTC.

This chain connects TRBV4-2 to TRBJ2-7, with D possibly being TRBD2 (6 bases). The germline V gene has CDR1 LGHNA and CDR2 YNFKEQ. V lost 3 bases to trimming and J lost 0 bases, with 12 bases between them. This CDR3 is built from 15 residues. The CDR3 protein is CASSQTVGSSYEQYF. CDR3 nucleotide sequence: TGTGCCAGCAGCCAGACCGTCGGGAGCTCCTACGAGCAGTACTTC.

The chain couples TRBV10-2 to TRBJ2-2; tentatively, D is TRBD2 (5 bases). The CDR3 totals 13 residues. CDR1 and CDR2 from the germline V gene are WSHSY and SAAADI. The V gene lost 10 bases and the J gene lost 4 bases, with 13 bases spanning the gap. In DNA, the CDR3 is TGCGCCACCAGCGGTATGCCCACCGGGGAGCTGTTTTTT. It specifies CATSGMPTGELFF.

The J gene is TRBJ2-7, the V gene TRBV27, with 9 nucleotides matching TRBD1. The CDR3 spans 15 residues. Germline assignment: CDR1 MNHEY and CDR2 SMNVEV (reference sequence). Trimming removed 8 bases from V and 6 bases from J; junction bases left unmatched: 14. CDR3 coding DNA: TGTGCCAGCCAGGAACTGGGGACAGGGTACCCCGAGCAGTACTTC. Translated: CASQELGTGYPEQYF.

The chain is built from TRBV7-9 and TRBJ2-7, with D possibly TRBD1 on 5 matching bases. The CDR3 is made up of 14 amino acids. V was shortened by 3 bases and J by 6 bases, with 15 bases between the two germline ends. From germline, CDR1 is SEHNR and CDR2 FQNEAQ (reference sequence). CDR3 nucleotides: TGTGCCAGCAGCTTTGGCGGCAGGGTCGGCGAGCAGTACTTC. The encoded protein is CASSFGGRVGEQYF.

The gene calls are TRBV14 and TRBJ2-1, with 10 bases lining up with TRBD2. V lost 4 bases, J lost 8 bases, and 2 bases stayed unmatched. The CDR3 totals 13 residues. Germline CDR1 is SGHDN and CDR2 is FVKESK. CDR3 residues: CASSLLAGHEQFF. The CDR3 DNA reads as TGTGCCAGCAGCCTACTAGCGGGGCATGAGCAGTTCTTC.

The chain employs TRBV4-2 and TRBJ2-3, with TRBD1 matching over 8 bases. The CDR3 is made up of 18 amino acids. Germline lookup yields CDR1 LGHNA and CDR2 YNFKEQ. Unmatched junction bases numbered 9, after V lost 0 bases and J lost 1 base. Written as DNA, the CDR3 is TGTGCCAGCAGCCAAGATCATTTACAGGGGGTGCGCACAGATACGCAGTATTTT. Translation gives CASSQDHLQGVRTDTQYF.

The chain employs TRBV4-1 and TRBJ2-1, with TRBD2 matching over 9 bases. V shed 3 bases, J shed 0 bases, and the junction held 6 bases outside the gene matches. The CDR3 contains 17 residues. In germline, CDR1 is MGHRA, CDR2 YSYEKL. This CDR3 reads CASSQSSGGSSYNEQFF. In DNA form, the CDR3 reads TGCGCCAGCAGCCAGTCCAGCGGGGGGTCCTCCTACAATGAGCAGTTCTTC.